Below, 25 T cell receptor beta chains from the same sample are listed, as sequenced in a study of cytomegalovirus exposure and HLA in healthy donors. In the PCR, 60 Vbeta and 13 Jbeta primers were used. Here immunoSEQ multiplex PCR was the method, and the copy in TCRdb shows in-frame clones only, minus some. The table shows over 150,000 clones, with approximately 90% occurring only once. Sequencing was carried out using PBMCs. Receptors were obtained from a woman under 40 in good health and CMV-seronegative.

This clone was observed once. The chain is built from TRBV6-6 and TRBJ1-6; no clear D. This CDR3 spans 16 amino acids. Trimming left V 0 bases short and J 4 bases short, with 10 bases between. CDR1 is MNHNY and CDR2 is SVGAGI in the germline V gene (reference sequence). The CDR3 sequence: CASSYSSTVYNSPLHF. CDR3 nucleotides: TGTGCCAGCAGTTACTCGAGCACAGTTTATAATTCACCCCTCCACTTT.

The rearrangement links TRBV28 to TRBJ1-5; D gene uncertain. V gave up 6 bases and J gave up 0 bases, with 9 bases separating them. The germline V gene has CDR1 MDHEN and CDR2 SYDVKM. The CDR3 runs 14 residues. As DNA, the CDR3 is TGTGCCAGCAGGGGAGGAGGTAGCAATCAGCCCCAGCATTTT. Protein: CASRGGGSNQPQHF.

This rearrangement joins TRBV29-1 to TRBJ2-5; 11 nucleotides line up with TRBD1. Near its end, the DNA agrees better with TRBJ2-7, so the J call may be wrong. The CDR3 length is 13 residues. Germline CDR1 SQVTM, CDR2 ANQGSEA. CDR3 nucleotide sequence: TGCAGCGTTATACGGACAGGGGGCGGCGAGCAGTACTTC. Translating gives CSVIRTGGGEQYF.

The CDR3 region is CASSRQPTYEQYF. As DNA, the CDR3 is TGTGCCAGCAGTCGACAGCCAACCTACGAGCAGTACTTC. This chain joins TRBV6-5 and TRBJ2-7, with D tentatively TRBD1 (5 bases). V was shortened by 5 bases and J by 2 bases, with 10 bases between the two germline ends. CDR1 is MNHEY, CDR2 SVGAGI, per germline. The CDR3 extends over 13 amino acids.

V and J are TRBV7-8 and TRBJ1-1; D gene ambiguous. V gave up 5 bases and J gave up 5 bases, with 18 bases separating them. CDR3 length equals 15 residues. Germline loops: CDR1 SGHVS, CDR2 FQNEAQ. CDR3 amino acids: CASSPRSTLGTEAFF. The DNA of the CDR3 is TGTGCCAGCAGCCCCCGATCAACCCTCGGGACTGAAGCTTTCTTT.

This clone was seen just once. This chain uses TRBV19 with TRBJ2-1; D is perhaps TRBD2 (6 bases). Germline CDR1 is LNHDA and CDR2 is SQIVND (reference sequence). The germline V and J ends were trimmed by 1 base and 4 bases, with 11 bases remaining between them. CDR3 length: 15 amino acids. The CDR3 coding sequence is TGTGCCAGTAGTATAGCGGGAGTACGGTACAATGAGCAGTTCTTC. Its translation: CASSIAGVRYNEQFF.

The chain employs TRBV11-2 and TRBJ1-1; D remains unclear. Germline V gene data show CDR1 as SGHAT and CDR2 as FQNNGV. Trimming stripped 1 base from V and 4 bases from J, with 10 bases between. CDR3 length: 14 amino acids. The CDR3 is CASSLGPRGTEAFF. For the CDR3, the DNA is TGTGCCAGCAGCTTAGGCCCGCGTGGCACTGAAGCTTTCTTT.

The chain carries TRBV25-1 and TRBJ1-2; D ambiguous. The CDR3 has 16 residues. CDR1 and CDR2 (germline): MGHDK, SYGVNS. V gave up 5 bases and J gave up 6 bases, with 22 bases separating them. CDR3 in amino acids: CASSTLAIRTHDGYTF. The DNA of the CDR3 is TGTGCCAGCAGTACCCTCGCAATTAGGACTCACGATGGCTACACCTTC.

V and J are TRBV7-8 and TRBJ1-1, with 8 bases lining up with TRBD1. The CDR3 totals 15 residues. In germline, CDR1 is SGHVS, CDR2 FQNEAQ. V was clipped by 3 bases and J by 4 bases; unmatched bases: 7. The CDR3 region is CASSFNQGASTEAFF. CDR3 sequence (DNA): TGTGCCAGCAGCTTTAATCAGGGGGCGAGCACTGAAGCTTTCTTT.

This chain connects TRBV7-3 to TRBJ2-1, with D perhaps TRBD2 (6 bases). The germline gives CDR1 SGHTA, CDR2 FQGTGA. V shed 5 bases and J shed 3 bases, with 17 bases lying between them. The CDR3 sequence is 16 residues long. Written as DNA, the CDR3 is TGTGCCAGCAGCCCCGACCAGGGCGGGGACTACAATGAGCAGTTCTTC. Translation gives CASSPDQGGDYNEQFF. Filled out from reference TRBV7-3 and TRBJ2-1, the complete variable domain reads GAGVSQTPSNKVTEKGKYVELRCDPISGHTALYWYRQSLGQGPEFLIYFQGTGAADDSGLPNDRFFAVRPEGSVSTLKIQRTERGDSAVYLCASSPDQGGDYNEQFFGPGTRLTVL.

The V gene is TRBV27, the J gene TRBJ2-3, with D possibly TRBD2 on 6 matching bases. The CDR3 is made up of 15 amino acids. V shed 6 bases and J shed 6 bases, with 19 bases lying between them. CDR1 and CDR2 from the germline V gene are MNHEY and SMNVEV (reference sequence). CDR3 in DNA: TGTGCCAGCAGACCTCCGTGGGAGGAGAGGGATACGCAGTATTTT. Translation gives CASRPPWEERDTQYF.

This clone was detected only a few times. The chain couples TRBV6-5 to TRBJ1-4; 7 positions agree with TRBD1. V lost 3 bases and J lost 10; bases outside the gene matches: 8. Germline V lookup: CDR1 MNHEY, CDR2 SVGAGI. This CDR3 spans 14 amino acids. CDR3 nucleotides: TGTGCCAGCAGTTATACAGGGGATGTAGGAAAACTGTTTTTT. Translating gives CASSYTGDVGKLFF.

The chain employs TRBV6-1 and TRBJ2-1, with 7 nucleotides matching TRBD2. CDR1 is MNHNS and CDR2 is SASEGT in the germline V gene. The CDR3 length is 14 residues. The trim removed 1 base at V and 15 bases at J, leaving 12 bases unmatched. The CDR3 DNA is TGTGCCAGCAGTGAAGTGGCCGGGAGGTCCGCAAGGTTCTTC. This sequence encodes CASSEVAGRSARFF.

This clone was observed a handful of times. V usage is TRBV6-5 and J usage is TRBJ2-7, with D possibly matching TRBD1 (6 bases). Germline V gene data show CDR1 as MNHEY and CDR2 as SVGAGI. With 4 bases removed from V and 9 bases from J, the gap between germline ends came to 19 bases. The CDR3 has 14 residues. In DNA, the CDR3 is TGTGCCAGCAGTTCTCAGGGGTATGGTTCTGGGCAGTACTTC. It codes for CASSSQGYGSGQYF.

This chain uses TRBV19 with TRBJ2-7, with TRBD2 identical over 8 bases. Germline V lookup: CDR1 LNHDA, CDR2 SQIVND (reference sequence). J gave up 3 bases and V 3 bases, and 10 bases lay outside the gene matches. The CDR3 contains 16 residues. Written as DNA, the CDR3 is TGTGCCAGTAGTATGTCCCCTGCGGGGGGACACTACGAGCAGTACTTC. Residues: CASSMSPAGGHYEQYF.

V and J are TRBV29-1 and TRBJ2-2; 9 nucleotides agree with TRBD2. The V segment lost 7 bases and the J segment 3 bases; nucleotides outside the gene matches: 12. The CDR3 loop spans 16 amino acids. Germline V gene data show CDR1 as SQVTM and CDR2 as ANQGSEA. The CDR3 loop is CSAEGASGIYTGELFF. CDR3 DNA sequence: TGCAGCGCCGAGGGTGCTAGCGGGATCTACACCGGGGAGCTGTTTTTT.

This clone came up once. The rearrangement uses TRBV19 and TRBJ2-6; D might be TRBD2 (7 bases). V was pared by 5 bases and J by 1 base, with 12 bases between. The CDR3 runs to 16 residues. CDR1 is LNHDA and CDR2 is SQIVND in the germline V gene (reference sequence). The CDR3 coding sequence is TGTGCCAGTAGTGCGGGGGCGGCATCTGGGGCCAACGTCCTGACTTTC. Amino acid sequence: CASSAGAASGANVLTF.

The V gene is TRBV18, the J gene TRBJ2-5; 7 positions agree with TRBD1. The CDR3 spans 13 residues. Per the germline V gene, CDR1 is KGHSH and CDR2 is LQKENI. The V and J ends lost 8 bases and 4 bases, in that order; junction bases with no gene match: 7. The CDR3 DNA reads TGTGCCAGCCACCTTAACAGGGGAGAGACCCAGTACTTC. Translation gives CASHLNRGETQYF.

The chain carries TRBV27 and TRBJ2-7, with 7 bases matching TRBD2. CDR1 and CDR2 (germline): MNHEY, SMNVEV (reference sequence). The CDR3 consists of 18 residues. The J segment lost 1 base and the V segment lost 6 bases, leaving 18 bases of the junction unmatched. CDR3 in DNA: TGTGCCAGCAGGGCCGGGTATTGGGCGGGAGTTCCATCCTACGAGCAGTACTTC. This encodes CASRAGYWAGVPSYEQYF.

The chain employs TRBV15 and TRBJ2-7; possible D gene TRBD1, 6 bases. Germline CDR1 and CDR2: LNHNV and YYDKDF (reference sequence). The CDR3 covers 14 residues. V lost 0 bases and J lost 5, with 11 bases in between. DNA for the CDR3: TGTGCCACCAGCAGAGATCAGGGGACCGACGAGCAGTACTTC. Translating it yields CATSRDQGTDEQYF.

The CDR3 sequence: CATNRVSYNSPLHF. CDR3 sequence (DNA): TGTGCCACAAACCGAGTCTCCTATAATTCACCCCTCCACTTT. V usage is TRBV6-5 and J usage is TRBJ1-6; D not resolved. Germline CDR1 is MNHEY and CDR2 is SVGAGI. The CDR3 runs to 14 residues. Trimming pared 10 bases from V and 0 bases from J, leaving 10 bases between.

V usage is TRBV5-1 and J usage is TRBJ1-1, with D perhaps matching TRBD1 (5 bases). Per the germline V gene, CDR1 is SGHRS and CDR2 is YFSETQ. The V end lost 0 bases, the J end lost 7 bases, and 10 bases lay between the germline ends. The length of the CDR3 is 13 residues. CDR3 DNA: TGCGCCAGCAGCTTGGAAGACAGCCTTGAAGCTTTCTTT. Translation gives CASSLEDSLEAFF.

A word on this clone: At the DNA level, this CDR3 is encoded by other sequences in the same sample as well. V and J are TRBV7-2 and TRBJ1-2; D is uncertain. V lost 2 bases and J lost 5, with 9 bases in between. Germline V gene lookup returns CDR1 SGHTA and CDR2 FQGNSA. The CDR3 totals 13 residues. This CDR3 is CASSLSGFYGYTF. The CDR3 DNA reads TGTGCCAGCAGCTTAAGCGGATTTTATGGCTACACCTTC.

In DNA, the CDR3 is TGTGCCACCAGCAGAGAATTAGAGGGCTGGGAGCTGTTTTTT. It is translated as CATSRELEGWELFF. The chain recombines TRBV15 with TRBJ2-2; tentatively, D is TRBD2 (5 bases). This CDR3 is 14 amino acids long. Trimming left V 0 bases short and J 9 bases short, with 11 bases between. Germline V CDR1 and CDR2: LNHNV, YYDKDF (reference sequence).

This chain connects TRBV28 to TRBJ1-4; D uncertain. Germline loops: CDR1 MDHEN, CDR2 SYDVKM. This CDR3 is 14 amino acids long. Trimming cost V 4 bases and J 5 bases, with 11 bases left between them. The CDR3 sequence: CASSSPTTNEKLFF. CDR3 sequence (DNA): TGTGCCAGCAGTTCCCCGACTACGAATGAAAAACTGTTTTTT.